The 2 T cell receptor beta chains reported below all come from one sample, sequenced in a study of T cell responses to AZD1222 COVID-19 vaccine. The assay was immunoSEQ multiplex PCR, and TCRdb's table has in-frame clones only and misses some. The sample holds approximately 70,000 clones; roughly four fifths are singletons and the top ten take more than 5%. The source was peripheral blood, collected on day 0 of AZD1222 vaccination. The receptors originated from an adult in good health.

The chain recombines TRBV5-1 with TRBJ2-1, with 8 bases identical to TRBD1. The V segment lost 0 bases and the J segment 3 bases; nucleotides outside the gene matches: 2. CDR1 is SGHRS and CDR2 is YFSETQ in the germline V gene. The CDR3 is made up of 15 amino acids. The DNA for the CDR3 is TGCGCCAGCAGCTTGGGAGACAGGGGCTACAATGAGCAGTTCTTC. Translation gives CASSLGDRGYNEQFF.

This clone was recorded a few times. The chain employs TRBV30 and TRBJ2-1, with 9 positions matching TRBD1. With 0 bases clipped from V and 7 bases from J, the junction kept 4 bases outside the gene matches. The CDR3 spans 14 residues. CDR1 and CDR2 from the germline V gene are GTSNPN and SVGIG (reference sequence). CDR3 amino acids: CAWSVGTGRNEQFF. As DNA, the CDR3 is TGTGCCTGGAGTGTGGGGACAGGGAGGAATGAGCAGTTCTTC.